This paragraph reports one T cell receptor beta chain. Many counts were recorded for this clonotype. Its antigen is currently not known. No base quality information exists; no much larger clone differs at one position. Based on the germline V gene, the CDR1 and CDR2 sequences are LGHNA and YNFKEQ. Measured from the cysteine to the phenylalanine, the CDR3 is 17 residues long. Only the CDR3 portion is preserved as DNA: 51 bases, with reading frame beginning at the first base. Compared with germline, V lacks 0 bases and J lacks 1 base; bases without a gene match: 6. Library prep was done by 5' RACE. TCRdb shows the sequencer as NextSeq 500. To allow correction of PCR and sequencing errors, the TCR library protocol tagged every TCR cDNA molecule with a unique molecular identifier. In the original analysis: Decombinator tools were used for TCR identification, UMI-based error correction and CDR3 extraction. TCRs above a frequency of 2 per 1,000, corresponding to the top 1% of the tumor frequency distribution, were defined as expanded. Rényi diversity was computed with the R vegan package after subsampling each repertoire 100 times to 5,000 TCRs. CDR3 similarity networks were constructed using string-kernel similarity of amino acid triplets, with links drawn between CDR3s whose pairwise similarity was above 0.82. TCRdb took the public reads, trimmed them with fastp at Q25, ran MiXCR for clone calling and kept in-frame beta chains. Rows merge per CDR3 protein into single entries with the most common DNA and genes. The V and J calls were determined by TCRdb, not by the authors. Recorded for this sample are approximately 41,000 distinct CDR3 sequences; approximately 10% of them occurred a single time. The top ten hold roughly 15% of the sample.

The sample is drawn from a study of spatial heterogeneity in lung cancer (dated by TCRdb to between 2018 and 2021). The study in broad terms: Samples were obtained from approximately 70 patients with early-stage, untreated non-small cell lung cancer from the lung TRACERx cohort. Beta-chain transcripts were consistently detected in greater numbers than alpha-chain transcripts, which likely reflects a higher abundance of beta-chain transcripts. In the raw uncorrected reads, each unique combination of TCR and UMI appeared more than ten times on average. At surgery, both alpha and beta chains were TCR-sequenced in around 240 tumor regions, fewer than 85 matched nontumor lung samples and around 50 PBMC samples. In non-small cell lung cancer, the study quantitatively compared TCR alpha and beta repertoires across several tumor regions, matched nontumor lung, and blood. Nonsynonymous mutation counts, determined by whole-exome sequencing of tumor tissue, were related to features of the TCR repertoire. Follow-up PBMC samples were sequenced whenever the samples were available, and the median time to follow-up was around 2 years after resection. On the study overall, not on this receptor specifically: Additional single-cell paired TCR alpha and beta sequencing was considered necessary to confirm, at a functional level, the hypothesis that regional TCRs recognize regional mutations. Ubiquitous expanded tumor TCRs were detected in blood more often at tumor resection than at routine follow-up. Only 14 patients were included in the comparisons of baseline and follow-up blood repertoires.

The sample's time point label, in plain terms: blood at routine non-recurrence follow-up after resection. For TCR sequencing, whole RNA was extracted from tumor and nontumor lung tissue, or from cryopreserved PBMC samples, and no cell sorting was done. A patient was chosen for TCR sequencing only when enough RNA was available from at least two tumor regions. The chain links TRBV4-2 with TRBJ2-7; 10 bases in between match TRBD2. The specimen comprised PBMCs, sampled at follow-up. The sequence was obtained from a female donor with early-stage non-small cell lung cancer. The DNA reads TGTGCCAGCAGCCAAGAGGGCAGCGGGGGGGCTTCCTACGAGCAGTACTTC. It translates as CASSQEGSGGASYEQYF.